This is a list of T cell receptor beta chains from one sample in a study of blood T cells in healthy people across ages. TCRdb processed the 5' RACE reads anew with MiXCR; each CDR3 protein has one entry. Among approximately 820,000 distinct CDR3 sequences, approximately 44% were seen once, and the ten largest hold approximately 19%. Sequencing was carried out using blood. The receptors shown here come from a man between 60 and 70 years old in good health. Both conserved end residues are part of each CDR3. The D gene is left open where the match is weak. Rows give clone size only sometimes, using once, few, many, or a class for an expanded clone.

>-|TRBJ1-1|TRBD1|TRBV6-5
TGTGCCAGCAGTTATAACAGGGGCGGTGAAGCTTTCTTT
CASSYNRGGEAFF
>-|TRBJ2-3|-|TRBV20-1
TGCAGTGCTAGTTTCATGGGGCGTGGTACGCAGTATTTT
CSASFMGRGTQYF
>few|TRBJ2-1|-|TRBV6-1
TGTGCCAGCAGTGTGGGGGGGGCCCACTACAATGAGCAGTTCTTC
CASSVGGAHYNEQFF
>-|TRBJ2-5|TRBD2|TRBV3-1
TGTGCCAGCAGCCAAGATACGGGACTAGCGGAGGAGACCCAGTACTTC
CASSQDTGLAEETQYF
>few|TRBJ1-2|TRBD1|TRBV29-1
TGCAGCGTTGAAGAGGCGACAGGGTGGAACTATGGCTACACCTTC
CSVEEATGWNYGYTF
>-|TRBJ1-2|-|TRBV12-3/TRBV12-4
TGTGCCAGCAGCCAGGACCTTTGGTATGGCTACACCTTC
CASSQDLWYGYTF
>few|TRBJ2-7|-|TRBV5-1
TGCGCCAGCAGCTTGGTTACGGACGAGCAGTACTTC
CASSLVTDEQYF
>-|TRBJ2-1|-|TRBV24-1
TGTGCCACCAGTGATCCCAGCGACTTCAGCTCCTACAATGAGCAGTTCTTC
CATSDPSDFSSYNEQFF
>-|TRBJ2-5|-|TRBV20-1
TGCAGTGCTAGGATGGCGGGTGGCTTGGAGACCCAGTACTTC
CSARMAGGLETQYF
>-|TRBJ1-2|TRBD1|TRBV7-3
TGTGCCAGCAGCTTAACGACAGGGCGAGGGGGCTACACCTTC
CASSLTTGRGGYTF
>-|TRBJ2-7|-|TRBV6-6
TGTGCCAGCAGTTACCGGGACGGATCCTACGAGCAGTACTTC
CASSYRDGSYEQYF
>-|TRBJ2-3|-|TRBV7-2
TGTGCCAGCGGAGGTACGGGGGCGGGTACGCAGTATTTT
CASGGTGAGTQYF
>-|TRBJ1-2|-|TRBV10-3
TGTGCCATCCGTGGGGGGCAGAGGAACTATAACTACACCTTC
CAIRGGQRNYNYTF
>-|TRBJ2-3|-|TRBV20-1
TGCAGTGCTGGTCCTCGATCGGGGGATACGCAGTATTTT
CSAGPRSGDTQYF
>-|TRBJ2-3|TRBD2|TRBV7-2
TGTGCCAGCAGCCCTGCAGCGGGGGGGCATTATACGCAGTATTTT
CASSPAAGGHYTQYF
>-|TRBJ2-3|TRBD2|TRBV4-1
TGCGCCAGCAGCCCGGGGGAGGGGCGCAGCTCAGATACGCAGTATTTT
CASSPGEGRSSDTQYF
>once|TRBJ2-5|-|TRBV5-6
TGTGCCAGCAGCCGGGATGGCATTTTGGAGACCCAGTACTTC
CASSRDGILETQYF
>few|TRBJ2-3|-|TRBV15
TGTGCCACCAGCAGAGGGGCGGGGATGAGCGCAGATACGCAGTATTTT
CATSRGAGMSADTQYF
>-|TRBJ2-5|TRBD1|TRBV20-1
TGCAGTGCCCCTAGGGGGCACTCAAAAGAGACCCAGTACTTC
CSAPRGHSKETQYF
>-|TRBJ2-1|TRBD1|TRBV6-4
TGTGCCAGTATCCAGGGGGCAACGGATGAGCAGTTCTTC
CASIQGATDEQFF
>once|TRBJ2-7|-|TRBV5-1
TGCGCCAGCAAATTGACGGGGGCGGGATACGAGCAGTACTTC
CASKLTGAGYEQYF
>few|TRBJ2-3|-|TRBV5-1
TGCGCCAGCAGAGCGGTGCATAGCACAGATACGCAGTATTTT
CASRAVHSTDTQYF
>many|TRBJ2-3|-|TRBV5-5
TGTGCCAGCAGCAAAGTACAGGGTCCGACAGATACGCAGTATTTT
CASSKVQGPTDTQYF